Below, one TCR beta chain is given with its context. The CDR3 runs 17 residues. V lost 0 bases to trimming and J lost 1 base; unmatched junction nucleotides: 8. CDR1 is SGHRS and CDR2 is YFSETQ in the germline V gene. These data originate in a study of blood T cell repertoires in COVID-19. In the study overall: Samples of COVID-19 (acute and convalescent) were obtained from the United States, Italy and Spain. Sources were T cells, B-cell-depleted T cells, or PBMCs; the material itself was cDNA or gDNA.

As originally analysed: Nucleated cell counts were estimated from reference gene primer amplification. Profiling relied on immunoSEQ multiplex PCR, and the TCRdb table lists in-frame clones only, not all of them. V and J calls and clone size follow that table, whereas D and trimming were derived from the DNA. The top ten clones hold approximately 7% of a sample with around 240,000 clones, 83% of them seen once. Material for sequencing was peripheral blood. This clonotype was sampled from a woman aged 45-60 years with acute or convalescent COVID-19. The chain recombines TRBV5-1 with TRBJ2-5; 8 nucleotides agree with TRBD2. The CDR3 nucleotides are TGCGCCAGCAGCTTGGGTGAATCTAGCGGGTTCCAAGAGACCCAGTACTTC. This codes for CASSLGESSGFQETQYF.